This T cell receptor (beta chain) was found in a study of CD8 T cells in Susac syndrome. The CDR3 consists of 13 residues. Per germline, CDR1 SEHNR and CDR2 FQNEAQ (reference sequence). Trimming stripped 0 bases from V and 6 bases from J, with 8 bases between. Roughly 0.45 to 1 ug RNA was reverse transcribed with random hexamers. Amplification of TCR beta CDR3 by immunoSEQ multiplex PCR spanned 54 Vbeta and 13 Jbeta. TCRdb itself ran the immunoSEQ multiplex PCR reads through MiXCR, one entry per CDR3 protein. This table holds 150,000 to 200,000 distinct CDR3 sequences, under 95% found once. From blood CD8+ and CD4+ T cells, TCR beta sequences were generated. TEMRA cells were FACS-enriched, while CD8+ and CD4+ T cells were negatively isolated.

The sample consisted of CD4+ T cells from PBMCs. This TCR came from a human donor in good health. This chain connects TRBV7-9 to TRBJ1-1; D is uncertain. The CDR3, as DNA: TGTGCCAGCAGCTTAGCGAGGGAACCTGAAGCTTTCTTT. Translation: CASSLAREPEAFF.